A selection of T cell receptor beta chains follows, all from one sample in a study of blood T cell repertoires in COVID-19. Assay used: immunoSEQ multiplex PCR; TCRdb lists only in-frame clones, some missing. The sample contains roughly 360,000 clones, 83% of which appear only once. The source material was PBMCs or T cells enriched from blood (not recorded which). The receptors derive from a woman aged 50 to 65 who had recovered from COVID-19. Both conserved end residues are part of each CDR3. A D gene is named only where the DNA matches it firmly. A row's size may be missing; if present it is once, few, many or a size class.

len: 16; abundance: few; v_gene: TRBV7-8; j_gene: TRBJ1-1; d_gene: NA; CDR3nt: TGTGCCAGCAGCTTAAATCTGGCAGGGATGAACACTGAAGCTTTCTTT; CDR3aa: CASSLNLAGMNTEAFF
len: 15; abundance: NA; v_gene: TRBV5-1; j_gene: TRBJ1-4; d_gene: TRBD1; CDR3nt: TGCGCCAGCAGCTCTGCAGGGGGCTTGGGTGAAAAACTGTTTTTT; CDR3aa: CASSSAGGLGEKLFF
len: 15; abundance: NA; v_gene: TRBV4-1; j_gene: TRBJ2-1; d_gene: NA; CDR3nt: TGCGCCAGCAGCCACAGACTAGTTCCGGTGACTGAGCAGTTCTTC; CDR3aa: CASSHRLVPVTEQFF
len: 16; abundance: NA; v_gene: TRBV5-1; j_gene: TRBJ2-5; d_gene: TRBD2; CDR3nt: TGCGCCAGCAGCCCGGGAGCTAGCGGGGGGCAAGAGACCCAGTACTTC; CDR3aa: CASSPGASGGQETQYF
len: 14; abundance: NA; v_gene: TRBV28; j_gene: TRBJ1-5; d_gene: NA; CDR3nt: TGTGCCAGCAGCCAACCACAGGGCCATCAGCCCCAGCATTTT; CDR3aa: CASSQPQGHQPQHF
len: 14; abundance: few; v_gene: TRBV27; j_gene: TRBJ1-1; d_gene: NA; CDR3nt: TGTGCCAGCAGTTTAGGACAAAGCAACACTGAAGCTTTCTTT; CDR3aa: CASSLGQSNTEAFF
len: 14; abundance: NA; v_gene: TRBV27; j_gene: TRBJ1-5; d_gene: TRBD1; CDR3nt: TGTGCCAGCAGGAGGACAGGGGGAGCGTGGCCCCAGCATTTT; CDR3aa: CASRRTGGAWPQHF
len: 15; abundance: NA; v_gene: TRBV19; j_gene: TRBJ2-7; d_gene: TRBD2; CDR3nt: TGTGCCAGCAGGCGGCTATCTAGCGGAACCTACGAGCAGTACTTC; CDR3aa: CASRRLSSGTYEQYF
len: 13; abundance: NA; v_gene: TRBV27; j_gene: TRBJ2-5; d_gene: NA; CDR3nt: TGTGCCAGCAGTTTAACAATGCAGGGCACCCAGTACTTC; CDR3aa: CASSLTMQGTQYF
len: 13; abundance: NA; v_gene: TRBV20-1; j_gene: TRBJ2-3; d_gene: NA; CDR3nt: TGCAGTGCTAGTAATCCTAGCACAGATACGCAGTATTTT; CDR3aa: CSASNPSTDTQYF
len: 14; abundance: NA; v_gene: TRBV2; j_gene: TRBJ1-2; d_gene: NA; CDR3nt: TGTGCCAGCAGTGAAGGGACAAGAAACTATGGCTACACCTTC; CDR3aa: CASSEGTRNYGYTF
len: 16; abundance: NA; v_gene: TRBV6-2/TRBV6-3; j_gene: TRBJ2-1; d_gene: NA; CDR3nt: TGTGCCAGCAGTTACTCACTGGGGAGGATTTACAATGAGCAGTTCTTC; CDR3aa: CASSYSLGRIYNEQFF
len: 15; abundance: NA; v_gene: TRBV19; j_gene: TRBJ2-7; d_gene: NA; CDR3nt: TGTGCCAGTAGTGAAACCTACAGGGAAACCTACGAGCAGTACTTC; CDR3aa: CASSETYRETYEQYF
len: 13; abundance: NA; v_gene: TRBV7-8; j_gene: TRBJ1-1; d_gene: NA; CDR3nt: TGTGCCAGCAGCTTAGTGCGGTTGGCTGAAGCTTTCTTT; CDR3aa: CASSLVRLAEAFF
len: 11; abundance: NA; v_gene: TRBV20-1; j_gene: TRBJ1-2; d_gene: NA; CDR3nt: TGCAGTGCTATCGGGGGTTGGGGCTACACCTTC; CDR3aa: CSAIGGWGYTF
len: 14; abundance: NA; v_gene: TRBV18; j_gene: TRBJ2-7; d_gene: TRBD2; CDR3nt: TGTGCCAGCTCACCACCGGGCGGGGGGTACGAGCAGTACTTC; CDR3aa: CASSPPGGGYEQYF
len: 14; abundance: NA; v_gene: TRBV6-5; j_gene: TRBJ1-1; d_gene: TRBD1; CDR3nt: TGTGCCAGCATGACAGGGGGGTATCGCACTGAAGCTTTCTTT; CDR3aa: CASMTGGYRTEAFF
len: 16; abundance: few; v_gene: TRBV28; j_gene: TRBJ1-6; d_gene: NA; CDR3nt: TGTGCCAGCAGTGGCGTTGGCTTCAGTCGGGAATCACCCCTCCACTTT; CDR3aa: CASSGVGFSRESPLHF
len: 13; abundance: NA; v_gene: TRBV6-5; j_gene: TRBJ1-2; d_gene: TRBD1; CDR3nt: TGTGCCAGCAGCACCGGGACAGGGTATGGCTACACCTTC; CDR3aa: CASSTGTGYGYTF
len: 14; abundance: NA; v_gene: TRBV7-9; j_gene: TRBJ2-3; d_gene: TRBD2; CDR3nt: TGTGCCAGCAGCCCAGGACTAGGGCACGATACGCAGTATTTT; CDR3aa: CASSPGLGHDTQYF
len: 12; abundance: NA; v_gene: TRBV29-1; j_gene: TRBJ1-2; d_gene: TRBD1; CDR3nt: TGCAGCGTTGAGACAGGGGACTATGGCTACACCTTC; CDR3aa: CSVETGDYGYTF
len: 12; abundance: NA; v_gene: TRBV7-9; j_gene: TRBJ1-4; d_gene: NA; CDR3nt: TGTGCCAGCAGCTCTACAGGAGACCCGCTGTTTTTT; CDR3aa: CASSSTGDPLFF
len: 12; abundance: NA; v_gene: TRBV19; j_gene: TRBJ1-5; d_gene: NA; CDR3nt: TGTGCCAGTAGGCCCGGGGGTCAGCCCCAGCATTTT; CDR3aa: CASRPGGQPQHF
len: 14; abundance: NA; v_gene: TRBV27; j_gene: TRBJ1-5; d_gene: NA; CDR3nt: TGTGCCAGCAGTTTAGCAGGTAGCAATCAGCCCCAGCATTTT; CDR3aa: CASSLAGSNQPQHF
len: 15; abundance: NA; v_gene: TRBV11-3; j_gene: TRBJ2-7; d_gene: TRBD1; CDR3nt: TGTGCCAGCAGCGAGGGGACAGGGCCCTCCTACGAGCAGTACTTC; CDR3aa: CASSEGTGPSYEQYF
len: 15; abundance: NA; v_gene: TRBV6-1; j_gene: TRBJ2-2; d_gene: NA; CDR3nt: TGTGCCAGCAGTGAATACAGGTTTAACACCGGGGAGCTGTTTTTT; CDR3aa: CASSEYRFNTGELFF
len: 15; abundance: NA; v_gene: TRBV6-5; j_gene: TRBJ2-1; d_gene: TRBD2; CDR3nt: TGTGCCAGCAGTTACTCGCGGGGGGACCTAGGTGAGCAGTTCTTC; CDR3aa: CASSYSRGDLGEQFF
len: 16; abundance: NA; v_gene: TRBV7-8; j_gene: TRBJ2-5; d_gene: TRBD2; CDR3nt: TGTGCCAGCAGCCCCGGGACTAGCGGGGTCGTAGAGACCCAGTACTTC; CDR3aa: CASSPGTSGVVETQYF
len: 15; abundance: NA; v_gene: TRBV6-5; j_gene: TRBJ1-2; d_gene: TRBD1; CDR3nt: TGTGCCAGCAGTACCACAGGGGGGACACTGGGTGGCTACACCTTC; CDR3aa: CASSTTGGTLGGYTF
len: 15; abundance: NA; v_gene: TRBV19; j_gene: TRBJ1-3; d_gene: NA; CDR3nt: TGTGCCAGTAGTACTACAGGGATTTCTGGAAACACCATATATTTT; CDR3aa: CASSTTGISGNTIYF
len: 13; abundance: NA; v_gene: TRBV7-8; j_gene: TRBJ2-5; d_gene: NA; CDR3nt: TGTGCCAGCAAGGCGAGGGTGGGGGAGACCCAGTACTTC; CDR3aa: CASKARVGETQYF
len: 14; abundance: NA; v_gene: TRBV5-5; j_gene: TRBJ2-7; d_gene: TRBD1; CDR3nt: TGTGCCAGCAGCCCGGGACAGGGCCCCTACGAGCAGTACTTC; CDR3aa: CASSPGQGPYEQYF
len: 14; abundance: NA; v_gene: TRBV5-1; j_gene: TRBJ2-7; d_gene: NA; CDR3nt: TGCGCCAGCAGCTTGGCGTGGGGAGCCTACGAGCAGTACTTC; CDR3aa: CASSLAWGAYEQYF
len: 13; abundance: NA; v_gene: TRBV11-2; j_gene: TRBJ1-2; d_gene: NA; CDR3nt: TGTGCCAGCAGCTTCGGCAGCGGATATGGCTACACCTTC; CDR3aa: CASSFGSGYGYTF
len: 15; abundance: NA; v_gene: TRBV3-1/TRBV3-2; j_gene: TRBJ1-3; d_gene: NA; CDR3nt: TGTGCCAGCAGCCAAAGGGGGGGCTCTGGAAACACCATATATTTT; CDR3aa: CASSQRGGSGNTIYF
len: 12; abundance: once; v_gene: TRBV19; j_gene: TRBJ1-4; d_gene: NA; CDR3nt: TGTGCCAGTAGTATCGGGGTTCAAAAACTGTTTTTT; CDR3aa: CASSIGVQKLFF
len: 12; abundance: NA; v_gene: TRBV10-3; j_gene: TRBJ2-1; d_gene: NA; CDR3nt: TGTGCCATCAGCAACCTAGCCTCGGAGCAGTTCTTC; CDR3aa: CAISNLASEQFF
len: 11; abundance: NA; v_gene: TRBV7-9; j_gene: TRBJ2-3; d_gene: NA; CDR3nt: TGTGCCAGCAGCGAGGCAGATACGCAGTATTTT; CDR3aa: CASSEADTQYF
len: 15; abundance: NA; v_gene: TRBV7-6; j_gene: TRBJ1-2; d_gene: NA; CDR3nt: TGTGCCAGCAGCCCAGTCGGTGAGGTTAACTATGGCTACACCTTC; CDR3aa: CASSPVGEVNYGYTF
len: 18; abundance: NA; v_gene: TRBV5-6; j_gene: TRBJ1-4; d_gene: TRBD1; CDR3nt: TGTGCCAGCACGTTATGGGACAGGCTAAGCCCAACTAATGAAAAACTGTTTTTT; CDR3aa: CASTLWDRLSPTNEKLFF
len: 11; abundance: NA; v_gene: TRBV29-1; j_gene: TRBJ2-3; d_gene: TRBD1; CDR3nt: TGCAGCACAGGGGGGACAGATACGCAGTATTTT; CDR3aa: CSTGGTDTQYF
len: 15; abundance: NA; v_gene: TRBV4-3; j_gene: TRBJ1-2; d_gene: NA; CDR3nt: TGCGCCAGCAGCCAAGATAGTCAGGGAGGCTATGGCTACACCTTC; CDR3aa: CASSQDSQGGYGYTF
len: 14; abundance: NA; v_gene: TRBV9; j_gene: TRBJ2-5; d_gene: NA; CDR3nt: TGTGCCAGCAGCGTAACCGGGAGAAGAGAGACCCAGTACTTC; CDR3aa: CASSVTGRRETQYF
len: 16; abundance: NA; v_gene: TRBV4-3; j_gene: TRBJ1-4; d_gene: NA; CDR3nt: TGCGCCAGCAGCCCCGGCGGGGCTATACGGGGGGAAAAACTGTTTTTT; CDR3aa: CASSPGGAIRGEKLFF
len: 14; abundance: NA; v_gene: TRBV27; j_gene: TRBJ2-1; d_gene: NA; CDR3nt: TGTGCCAGCAGTTTAGGACAGTCCTACAATGAGCAGTTCTTC; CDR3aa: CASSLGQSYNEQFF
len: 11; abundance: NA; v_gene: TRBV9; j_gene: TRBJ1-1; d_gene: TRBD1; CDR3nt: TGTGCCAGCAGCTCAGGGGGCGTAGCTTTCTTT; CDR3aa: CASSSGGVAFF
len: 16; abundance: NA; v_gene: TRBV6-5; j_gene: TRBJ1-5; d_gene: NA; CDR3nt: TGTGCCAGCAGTTACGGGGCAGGGAACTCCAATCAGCCCCAGCATTTT; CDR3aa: CASSYGAGNSNQPQHF
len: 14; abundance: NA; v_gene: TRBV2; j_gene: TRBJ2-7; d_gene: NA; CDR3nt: TGTGCCAGCAGTCCCCGGGGGATCTCCTACGAGCAGTACTTC; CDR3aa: CASSPRGISYEQYF
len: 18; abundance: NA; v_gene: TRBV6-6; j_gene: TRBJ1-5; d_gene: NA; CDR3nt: TGTGCCAGCAGTCCGACGGGAAAACTCAGGCGGAGCAATCAGCCCCAGCATTTT; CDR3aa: CASSPTGKLRRSNQPQHF
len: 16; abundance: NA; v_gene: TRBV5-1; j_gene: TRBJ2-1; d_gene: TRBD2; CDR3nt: TGCGCCAGCAGCTTGGGTATAGCGGGGGGATACAATGAGCAGTTCTTC; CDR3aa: CASSLGIAGGYNEQFF
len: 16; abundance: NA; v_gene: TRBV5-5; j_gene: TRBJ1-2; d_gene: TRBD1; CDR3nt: TGTGCCAGCAGCTTGTTGGTACGCGGGACAGACTATGGCTACACCTTC; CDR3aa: CASSLLVRGTDYGYTF
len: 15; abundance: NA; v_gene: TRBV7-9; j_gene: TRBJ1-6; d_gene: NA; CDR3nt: TGTGCCAGCAGCTTAGAAGCCGCAGGAAATTCACCCCTCCACTTT; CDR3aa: CASSLEAAGNSPLHF